This T cell receptor (beta chain) is drawn from a study of T cell responses to AZD1222 COVID-19 vaccine. Overall study results and limits: The donor group comprised mostly white British people and more females; the analysis possibly underestimated clonal diversity. Once two AZD1222 doses were given, Spike-specific TCR breadth and depth went up. Among spike-specific TCRs, nearly half reportedly target unmutated variant regions.

The germline CDR1 and CDR2 sequences are SGDLS and YYNGEE. The V end lost 0 bases, the J end lost 7 bases, and 11 bases lay between the germline ends. There are 14 residues in the CDR3. Points on this clone: The antigen is undetermined.

Profiling relied on immunoSEQ multiplex PCR, and the TCRdb table lists in-frame clones only, not all of them. The sample lists approximately 120,000 clones, 93% seen once, with around 3.1% in the top ten. The sample was peripheral blood, taken on day 0 of AZD1222 vaccination. The gene calls are TRBV9 and TRBJ1-5; no clear D gene. The clonotype originates from an adult in good health. The CDR3 here is CASSVEPSGQPQHF. CDR3 DNA sequence: TGTGCCAGCAGCGTAGAGCCCTCGGGGCAGCCCCAGCATTTT.